This T cell receptor beta chain comes out of a study of T cell responses to AZD1222 COVID-19 vaccine. This table comes from immunoSEQ multiplex PCR, and its TCRdb copy is limited to in-frame clones, with some not included. In the table there are tens of thousands of clones, under 95% of which are singletons. Regarding the study as a whole: Spike as a whole was targeted by vaccine-associated CD4 TCRs, dominant at 160-218 and 743-854. Repertoires in all cases were sampled only once the peak T cell response had passed.

Germline CDR1 and CDR2: KGHSH and LQKENI. V gave up 4 bases and J gave up 5 bases, with 20 bases separating them. The CDR3 has 17 amino acids. On this clone: The antigen remains undetermined.

Sequenced here: peripheral blood, sampled 28 days after the second AZD1222 dose. This chain links TRBV18 with TRBJ1-4, with D tentatively TRBD1 (5 bases). The origin of this receptor is an adult who received the AZD1222 COVID-19 vaccine. This CDR3 reads CASSLTARGVENEKLFF. As DNA, the CDR3 is TGTGCCAGCTCACTCACCGCCCGGGGCGTGGAGAATGAAAAACTGTTTTTT. The full variable domain, completed using reference TRBV18 and TRBJ1-4, is NAGVMQNPRHLVRRRGQEARLRCSPMKGHSHVYWYRQLPEEGLKFMVYLQKENIIDESGMPKERFSAEFPKEGPSILRIQQVVRGDSAAYFCASSLTARGVENEKLFFGSGTQLSVL.